Each of the 3 T cell receptor beta chains below was sequenced from the same sample in a study of blood T cell repertoires in COVID-19. Produced via immunoSEQ multiplex PCR; TCRdb's table is partial and in-frame only. The table lists approximately 130,000 clones, approximately 87% of them singletons, with less than 2.5% in the top ten. The sample consisted of peripheral blood. The receptors shown here come from a woman aged 45-59 years with acute or convalescent COVID-19.

The gene calls are TRBV5-5 and TRBJ1-6, with 7 bases lining up with TRBD1. V gave up 4 bases and J gave up 14 bases; unmatched junction bases: 18. In germline, CDR1 is SGHKS, CDR2 YYEKEE (reference sequence). The CDR3 has 16 amino acids. The CDR3 nucleotides are TGTGCCAGCAGCCCCTGGGACGACAGGGTGGCTAGGGCCCTCCACTTT. Translating gives CASSPWDDRVARALHF.

This chain joins TRBV14 and TRBJ2-1; the D is unclear. From germline, CDR1 is SGHDN and CDR2 FVKESK. The CDR3 length is 12 residues. Trimming left V 1 base short and J 7 bases short, with 5 bases between. Here the CDR3 DNA reads TGTGCCAGCAGCCAAGTTCTGAATGAGCAGTTCTTC. Its translation is CASSQVLNEQFF.

CDR3 loop: CASSSGLLSSTDTQYF. The CDR3 DNA reads TGTGCCAGCAGCTCGGGACTCCTCTCTAGCACAGATACGCAGTATTTT. The rearrangement uses TRBV7-9 and TRBJ2-3, with TRBD2 as a possible D gene (6 bases). CDR1 is SEHNR and CDR2 is FQNEAQ in the germline V gene (reference sequence). With 4 bases removed from V and 0 bases from J, the gap between germline ends came to 14 bases. The CDR3 totals 16 residues.